These T cell receptor beta chains were read from a single sample in a study of T-cell memory formation after mild COVID-19. TCRdb re-derived calls from the 5' RACE reads in MiXCR, one entry per CDR3 protein. The sample lists about 430,000 distinct CDR3 sequences, roughly a quarter occurring once. The sequencing input was PBMCs or a T cell subset sorted from them (not recorded which). Every receptor here comes from an adult woman who had mild COVID-19 (a few samples of this study predate the infection). Cell type and time point are not known. The CDR3 runs from the conserved cysteine through the conserved F or W. The order of the fields is CDR3 length, V gene, D gene, J gene, CDR3 protein. A D gene is named only where the DNA matches it firmly.

>16|TRBV11-3|NA|TRBJ1-1
CASRGRGAQGNTEAFF
>14|TRBV12-3/TRBV12-4|NA|TRBJ1-1
CASTPASGKTEAFF
>14|TRBV5-6|NA|TRBJ2-7
CASRQDRLFYEQYF
>15|TRBV12-3/TRBV12-4|TRBD1|TRBJ2-5
CASSPGTGGVETQYF
>17|TRBV24-1|TRBD1|TRBJ2-5
CATSEFPAPGTEETQYF
>14|TRBV29-1|NA|TRBJ2-3
CSVQDVEWADTQYF
>15|TRBV7-3|NA|TRBJ2-1
CASSSGPKTYNEQFF
>13|TRBV2|TRBD2|TRBJ2-1
CASKERDYNEQFF
>11|TRBV29-1|NA|TRBJ2-7
CSVEDRAEQYF
>16|TRBV15|NA|TRBJ1-2
CATSRDETGAMGGYTF
>14|TRBV14|NA|TRBJ1-1
CASRQTGKASKAFF
>12|TRBV7-9|NA|TRBJ2-4
CASSVPSGPEYF
>14|TRBV11-3|TRBD2|TRBJ2-5
CASSLEAGQETQYF
>16|TRBV10-3|TRBD1|TRBJ1-5
CAISDRGGAGNQPQHF
>13|TRBV29-1|NA|TRBJ2-3
CSVGEPSTDTQYF
>13|TRBV7-9|NA|TRBJ2-5
CASSLVLGGTQYF
>14|TRBV20-1|TRBD2|TRBJ2-1
CSARGLAGHNEQFF
>14|TRBV7-2|NA|TRBJ2-7
CASSWLAGAYEQYF
>11|TRBV5-1|TRBD1|TRBJ1-1
CASIGTAEAFF
>14|TRBV25-1|NA|TRBJ2-3
CASSEFGGTDTQYF
>15|TRBV7-8|TRBD2|TRBJ2-5
CASSSSGRARETQYF
>17|TRBV5-1|TRBD2|TRBJ2-3
CASGSLSSGGATDTQYF
>13|TRBV6-1|NA|TRBJ2-2
CASGQTNTGELFF
>14|TRBV30|NA|TRBJ1-6
CAWSPGLDNSPLHF
>15|TRBV5-5|NA|TRBJ2-5
CASSLQGGSVETQYF
>18|TRBV15|TRBD2|TRBJ2-5
CATSRERWKGLAWETQYF
>14|TRBV6-1|NA|TRBJ1-2
CASSEVQDGYGYTF
>14|TRBV11-2|TRBD2|TRBJ2-4
CASSPIGGGNIQYF
>16|TRBV4-1|TRBD1|TRBJ2-5
CASSPLRQGLRETQYF
>14|TRBV19|NA|TRBJ2-7
CASSRSGGRSEQYF
>11|TRBV5-4|NA|TRBJ1-4
CAWGLGEELFF
>10|TRBV20-1|NA|TRBJ2-5
CSAEKETQYF
>12|TRBV13|TRBD2|TRBJ2-1
CASSRWTSGQFF
>12|TRBV20-1|NA|TRBJ2-5
CSARGGLETQYF
>15|TRBV6-5|TRBD1|TRBJ2-5
CASSYGGQGQETQYF
>15|TRBV12-3/TRBV12-4|TRBD1|TRBJ1-6
CASSPQGGAISPLHF
>13|TRBV6-5|NA|TRBJ2-7
CASLRPETYEQYF
>11|TRBV6-5|NA|TRBJ1-1
CASMMNTEAFF
>12|TRBV7-9|NA|TRBJ2-1
CASSLGSIEQFF
>14|TRBV28|TRBD1|TRBJ1-2
CASSASGQLYGYTF
>13|TRBV4-2|NA|TRBJ1-1
CASSQDKITEAFF
>14|TRBV12-3/TRBV12-4|NA|TRBJ1-6
CASSHPAGNSPLHF
>18|TRBV12-3/TRBV12-4|TRBD2|TRBJ2-2
CASSPIGLAGVVGGELFF
>16|TRBV25-1|NA|TRBJ1-1
CASVAGGTPLNTEAFF
>16|TRBV20-1|TRBD1|TRBJ1-1
CSASYFTGTENTEAFF
>17|TRBV30|TRBD2|TRBJ2-1
CAWSVYLTSGRYNEQFF
>18|TRBV11-2|NA|TRBJ1-2
CASSSLRDGRFSNYGYTF
>14|TRBV12-3/TRBV12-4|NA|TRBJ1-2
CASSLGPGARGYTF
>12|TRBV4-1|NA|TRBJ2-4
CASSQEQAPQYF
>12|TRBV24-1|NA|TRBJ2-1
CATSEAYNEQFF
>15|TRBV14|TRBD1|TRBJ1-2
CASSQVQGGDYGYTF
>15|TRBV20-1|NA|TRBJ2-5
CSARRPATTQETQYF
>12|TRBV29-1|NA|TRBJ1-1
CSAEQGWAEAFF
>16|TRBV18|TRBD1|TRBJ1-1
CASSLGQGAVGTEAFF